Below are 25 T cell receptor beta chains sequenced from a single sample in a study of blood T cell repertoires in COVID-19. Sequencing was performed with immunoSEQ multiplex PCR; in TCRdb, only in-frame clones are kept and a portion is missing. The table includes 300,000 to 400,000 clones, around 86% detected once. The specimen was peripheral blood. The receptors shown here come from a woman aged 45 to 65 with COVID-19, enrolled during active disease.

The chain is built from TRBV7-8 and TRBJ1-6; the match to TRBD1 covers 10 bases. CDR1 is SGHVS, CDR2 FQNEAQ, per germline. This CDR3 region has 15 residues. V shed 5 bases, J shed 8 bases, and the junction held 6 bases outside the gene matches. The CDR3 is CASSRDRGLYSPLHF. For the CDR3, the DNA is TGTGCCAGCAGCCGCGACAGGGGGCTATATTCACCCCTCCACTTT.

The CDR3: CASSLSSYGTVQETQYF. Here the CDR3 DNA reads TGTGCCAGCAGCTTATCGTCTTACGGGACAGTACAAGAGACCCAGTACTTC. The rearrangement uses TRBV7-2 and TRBJ2-5; 7 nucleotides match TRBD1. CDR3 length: 17 amino acids. The germline V gene encodes CDR1 SGHTA and CDR2 FQGNSA. With V trimmed by 2 bases and J by 2 bases, 11 bases remained unmatched.

V usage is TRBV4-1 and J usage is TRBJ1-2, with a tentative D call TRBD1 (6 bases). Germline V lookup: CDR1 MGHRA, CDR2 YSYEKL. The CDR3 is 13 residues long. Trimming took off 3 bases at V and 5 bases at J, with 10 bases between the two ends. The CDR3 DNA sequence: TGCGCCAGCAGCCACACCACAGGGTATGGCTACACCTTC. Translation gives CASSHTTGYGYTF.

The genes are TRBV5-1 and TRBJ1-6; 8 positions match TRBD1. With 3 bases clipped from V and 9 bases from J, the junction kept 14 bases outside the gene matches. Germline loops: CDR1 SGHRS, CDR2 YFSETQ. The CDR3 runs 17 residues. CDR3 residues: CASSSDFRQGSGSPLHF. CDR3 sequence (DNA): TGCGCCAGCAGCTCCGACTTTAGACAGGGGAGCGGTTCACCCCTCCACTTT.

This chain uses TRBV9 with TRBJ2-3; D gene unclear. This CDR3 is 14 amino acids long. Trimming removed 0 bases from V and 2 bases from J, with 7 bases in between. The germline V gene encodes CDR1 SGDLS and CDR2 YYNGEE. The CDR3 sequence: CASSVVGATDTQYF. CDR3 sequence (DNA): TGTGCCAGCAGCGTAGTTGGAGCCACAGATACGCAGTATTTT.

The chain carries TRBV5-1 and TRBJ2-5, with D uncertain. Germline CDR1 and CDR2: SGHRS and YFSETQ. The ends were cut back, 2 bases at V and 4 bases at J, with 12 bases in the middle. This CDR3 comprises 14 residues. The CDR3 DNA reads TGCGCCAGCAGCTTAACTATTCCTTCAGAGACCCAGTACTTC. Amino acid sequence: CASSLTIPSETQYF.

CDR3 sequence reads: CASRPGDSLYEQYF. The CDR3 nucleotides are TGTGCCAGCCGCCCTGGGGACAGTCTCTACGAGCAGTACTTC. This chain connects TRBV27 to TRBJ2-7; 7 bases line up with TRBD1. Germline trimming cut 8 bases from V and 3 bases from J; bases unmatched to any gene: 10. This CDR3 contains 14 residues. Germline CDR1 and CDR2: MNHEY and SMNVEV (reference sequence).

This chain uses TRBV2 with TRBJ2-5, with 10 nucleotides matching TRBD2. The CDR3 has 18 amino acids. V was pared by 8 bases and J by 3 bases, with 18 bases of the junction left unmatched. Germline assignment: CDR1 SNHLY and CDR2 FYNNEI. CDR3 sequence reads: CASVKKGLAGAEEETQYF. CDR3 DNA sequence: TGTGCCAGCGTGAAGAAAGGCCTAGCGGGAGCGGAGGAAGAGACCCAGTACTTC. The entire variable domain, with the rest obtained from reference TRBV2 and TRBJ2-5, is as follows: EPEVTQTPSHQVTQMGQEVILRCVPISNHLYFYWYRQILGQKVEFLVSFYNNEISEKSEIFDDQFSVERPDGSNFTLKIRSTKLEDSAMYFCASVKKGLAGAEEETQYFGPGTRLLVL.

This clone was observed a few times. The chain uses TRBV27 and TRBJ1-6, with a tentative D call TRBD1 (5 bases). Germline-derived CDR1 and CDR2 are MNHEY and SMNVEV (reference sequence). The CDR3 sequence is 17 residues long. Trimming stripped 5 bases from V and 10 bases from J, with 24 bases between. For the CDR3, the DNA is TGTGCCAGCAGTCCGACGGGGGGTGGGGGGAGTAGGTCACCCCTCCACTTT. Protein: CASSPTGGGGSRSPLHF.

The chain recombines TRBV27 with TRBJ2-5, with 8 positions matching TRBD2. V lost 2 bases, J lost 1 base, and 3 bases stayed unmatched. This CDR3 contains 15 residues. CDR1 MNHEY and CDR2 SMNVEV come from the germline V gene (reference sequence). The CDR3 DNA follows: TGTGCCAGCAGTTTAACCGGGACTAGCCAAGAGACCCAGTACTTC. It encodes CASSLTGTSQETQYF.

The V call is TRBV6-5, the J call TRBJ2-3, with 10 bases lining up with TRBD2. J was trimmed by 3 bases and V by 4 bases; bases with no gene match: 1. The CDR3 has 14 residues. Germline V gene sequence: CDR1 MNHEY, CDR2 SVGAGI. The CDR3 reads CASSLTSGTDTQYF. As DNA, the CDR3 is TGTGCCAGCAGTTTGACTAGCGGGACAGATACGCAGTATTTT.

The V and J genes are TRBV5-1 and TRBJ2-1, with TRBD2 identical over 11 bases. The CDR3 loop spans 18 amino acids. The junction had 7 bases not matched to a gene; V was cut back by 0 bases and J by 2 bases. The germline gives CDR1 SGHRS, CDR2 YFSETQ. The CDR3 DNA reads TGCGCCAGCAGCTTGGGACTAGCGGGACATCGGGCCTACAATGAGCAGTTCTTC. Its protein is CASSLGLAGHRAYNEQFF.

This clone was picked up a small number of times. The chain recombines TRBV18 with TRBJ1-1; TRBD1 aligns across 9 bases. The ends lost 3 bases at V and 7 bases at J; junction bases unmatched: 6. CDR3 length: 14 amino acids. Germline CDR1 KGHSH, CDR2 LQKENI. This CDR3 is CASSPGQGPSEAFF. In DNA form, the CDR3 reads TGTGCCAGCTCACCCGGACAGGGGCCGAGTGAAGCTTTCTTT.

This clone occurred once. The chain is built from TRBV6-5 and TRBJ1-1, with TRBD1 identical over 8 bases. The CDR3 sequence is 14 residues long. V was clipped by 6 bases and J by 4 bases; unmatched bases: 7. The V gene's germline CDR1 is MNHEY and CDR2 SVGAGI. CDR3 in amino acids: CASRATGAGTEAFF. The CDR3 DNA is TGTGCCAGCAGGGCGACAGGGGCGGGCACTGAAGCTTTCTTT.

This clone has at least ten counts. The gene calls are TRBV27 and TRBJ2-7; weak D call: TRBD1 (6 bases). Trimming pared 7 bases from V and 0 bases from J, leaving 19 bases between. The germline V gene encodes CDR1 MNHEY and CDR2 SMNVEV (reference sequence). The CDR3 covers 16 residues. CDR3 nucleotides: TGTGCCAGCAAGCCAGTGGGGGACAAGGGCTCCTACGAGCAGTACTTC. Its translation: CASKPVGDKGSYEQYF.

This chain links TRBV18 with TRBJ1-4; no reliable D call. The CDR3 totals 15 residues. Germline V gene data show CDR1 as KGHSH and CDR2 as LQKENI. Trimming took off 0 bases at V and 0 bases at J, with 5 bases between the two ends. CDR3 in amino acids: CASSPPRATNEKLFF. In DNA form, the CDR3 reads TGTGCCAGCTCACCACCACGGGCAACTAATGAAAAACTGTTTTTT.

The chain's CDR3 is CASSLKGETQYF. CDR3 nucleotide sequence: TGCGCCAGCAGCTTGAAGGGGGAGACCCAGTACTTC. The chain links TRBV5-1 to TRBJ2-5, with TRBD1 as a possible D gene (5 bases). The CDR3 is 12 residues long. The V gene's germline CDR1 is SGHRS and CDR2 YFSETQ. V dropped 1 base and J dropped 5 bases, with 6 bases sitting between them.

The sample holds one count of this clone. DNA for the CDR3: TGTGCCAGCAGCCTTCTTACAAAACCAGATACGCAGTATTTT. Translation gives CASSLLTKPDTQYF. The chain carries TRBV9 and TRBJ2-3; D gene ambiguous. The length of the CDR3 is 14 residues. V was pared by 4 bases and J by 4 bases, with 13 bases between. In germline, CDR1 is SGDLS, CDR2 YYNGEE.

This clone was observed once. This chain uses TRBV20-1 with TRBJ1-1, with 7 bases matching TRBD1. The CDR3 extends over 12 amino acids. CDR1 and CDR2 (germline): DFQATT, SNEGSKA (reference sequence). Trimming took 3 bases from V and 10 from J; bases not matched to a gene: 8. CDR3 loop: CSASRSQGGAFF. CDR3 nucleotide sequence: TGCAGTGCTAGTAGGTCCCAGGGGGGAGCTTTCTTT.

This clone was detected once. The chain uses TRBV7-3 and TRBJ2-1; maybe TRBD2 (7 bases). V gave up 5 bases and J gave up 6 bases, with 17 bases separating them. Per the germline V gene, CDR1 is SGHTA and CDR2 is FQGTGA. The CDR3 is 15 residues long. CDR3: CASSPGDYTTNEQFF. CDR3 nucleotide sequence: TGTGCCAGCAGCCCAGGGGACTATACAACCAATGAGCAGTTCTTC.

The CDR3 protein is CASSELPTTGQGNEQFF. CDR3 coding DNA: TGTGCCAGCAGTGAATTACCCACTACTGGACAGGGGAATGAGCAGTTCTTC. The genes are TRBV25-1 and TRBJ2-1; 9 positions match TRBD1. The V and J ends lost 1 base and 7 bases, in that order; junction bases with no gene match: 11. CDR1 is MGHDK and CDR2 is SYGVNS in the germline V gene. CDR3 length: 17 amino acids.

This clone was seen a single time. The gene calls are TRBV19 and TRBJ1-5, with TRBD1 matching 10 bases. Germline V gene sequence: CDR1 LNHDA, CDR2 SQIVND (reference sequence). V was clipped by 4 bases and J by 4 bases; unmatched bases: 10. The CDR3 loop spans 17 amino acids. CDR3 sequence reads: CASSRGTGQGPNQPQHF. As DNA, the CDR3 is TGTGCCAGTAGTAGAGGGACGGGACAGGGGCCGAATCAGCCCCAGCATTTT.

A note on this clone: Sequence at one end of the junction differs from germline and may be a read error. V is TRBV7-7 and J is TRBJ1-5; possible D gene TRBD1, 5 bases. Germline lookup yields CDR1 SSHAT and CDR2 FNYEAQ (reference sequence). CDR3 length: 16 amino acids. Here the CDR3 DNA reads TGTGCCAGCAGTTTAGGGGCGGGTCCTAGCAATCAGCCCCAGCATTTT. Amino acids: CASSLGAGPSNQPQHF.

This chain links TRBV6-2 or TRBV6-3 with TRBJ1-5; D is ambiguous. CDR1 MNHEY and CDR2 SVGEGT come from the germline V gene. This CDR3 comprises 15 residues. V lost 3 bases and J 2 bases, leaving 11 bases between the germline ends. CDR3 region: CASSYRGVGNQPQHF. CDR3 in DNA: TGTGCCAGCAGTTATCGCGGGGTTGGCAATCAGCCCCAGCATTTT.

The rearrangement uses TRBV6-2 or TRBV6-3 and TRBJ2-5; D may be TRBD2 (6 bases). Germline CDR1 MNHEY, CDR2 SVGEGT. V shed 2 bases and J shed 2 bases, with 15 bases lying between them. CDR3 length: 16 amino acids. The CDR3 reads CASSYVRGLYQETQYF. For the CDR3, the DNA is TGTGCCAGCAGTTACGTTCGGGGACTTTATCAAGAGACCCAGTACTTC.